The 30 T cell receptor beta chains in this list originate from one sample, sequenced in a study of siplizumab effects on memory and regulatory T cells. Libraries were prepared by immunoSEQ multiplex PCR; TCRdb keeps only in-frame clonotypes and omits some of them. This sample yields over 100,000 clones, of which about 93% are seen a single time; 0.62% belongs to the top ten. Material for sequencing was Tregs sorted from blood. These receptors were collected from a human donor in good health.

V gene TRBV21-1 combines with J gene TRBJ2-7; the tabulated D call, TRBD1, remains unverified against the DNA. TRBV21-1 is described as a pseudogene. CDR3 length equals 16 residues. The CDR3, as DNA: TGTGCCAGCATCTCCGGGACAGGGGTATTTTTTAGCGAGCAGTACTTC. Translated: CASISGTGVFFSEQYF.

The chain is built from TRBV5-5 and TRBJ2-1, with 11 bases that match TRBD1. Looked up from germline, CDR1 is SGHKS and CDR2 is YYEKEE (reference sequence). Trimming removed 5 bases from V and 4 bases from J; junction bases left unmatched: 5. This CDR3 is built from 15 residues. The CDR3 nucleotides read TGTGCCAGCAGACCCGGGACAGGGGGTTACAATGAGCAGTTCTTC. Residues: CASRPGTGGYNEQFF.

In DNA, the CDR3 is TGTGCCAGCAGCTTACGTTGGGGAACCTACGAGCAGTACTTC. Amino acids: CASSLRWGTYEQYF. The chain combines TRBV11-2 with TRBJ2-7, with no clear D. V gave up 2 bases and J gave up 2 bases, with 10 bases separating them. The CDR3 is 14 residues long. Germline values: CDR1 SGHAT, CDR2 FQNNGV.

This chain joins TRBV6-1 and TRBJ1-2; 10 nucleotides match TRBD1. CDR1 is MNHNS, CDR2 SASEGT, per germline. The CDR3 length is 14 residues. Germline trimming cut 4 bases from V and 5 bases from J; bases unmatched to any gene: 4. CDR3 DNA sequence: TGTGCCAGCAGTGTGACAGGGGGCGCGTATGGCTACACCTTC. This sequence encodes CASSVTGGAYGYTF.

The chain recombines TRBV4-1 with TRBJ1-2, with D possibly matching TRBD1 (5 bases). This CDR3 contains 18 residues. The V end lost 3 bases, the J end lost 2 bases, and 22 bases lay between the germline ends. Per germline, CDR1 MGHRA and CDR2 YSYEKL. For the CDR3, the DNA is TGCGCCAGCAGCCACGCCCCCGCCGCTAGAGGGGACAACTATGGCTACACCTTC. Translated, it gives CASSHAPAARGDNYGYTF.

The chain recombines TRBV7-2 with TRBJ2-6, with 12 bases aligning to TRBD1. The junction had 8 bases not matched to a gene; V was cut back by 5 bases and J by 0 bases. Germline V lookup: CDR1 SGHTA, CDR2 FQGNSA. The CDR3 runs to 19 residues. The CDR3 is CASSPRDRGPRSGANVLTF. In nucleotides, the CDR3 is TGTGCCAGCAGCCCGCGGGACAGGGGGCCCCGCTCTGGGGCCAACGTCCTGACTTTC.

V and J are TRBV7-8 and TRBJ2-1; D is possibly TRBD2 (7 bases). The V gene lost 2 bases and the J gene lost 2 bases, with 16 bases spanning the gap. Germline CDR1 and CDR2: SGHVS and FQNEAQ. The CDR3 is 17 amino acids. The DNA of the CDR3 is TGTGCCAGCAGCTTACTGGGGCGAGGGGGGGCCTACAATGAGCAGTTCTTC. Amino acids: CASSLLGRGGAYNEQFF.

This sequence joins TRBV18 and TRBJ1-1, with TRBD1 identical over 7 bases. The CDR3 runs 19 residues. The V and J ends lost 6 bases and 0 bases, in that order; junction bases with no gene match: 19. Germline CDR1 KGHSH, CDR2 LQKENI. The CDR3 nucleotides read TGTGCCAGCTCGCACCGGGACAGTCCTATGAGTCGTCTGAACACTGAAGCTTTCTTT. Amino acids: CASSHRDSPMSRLNTEAFF.

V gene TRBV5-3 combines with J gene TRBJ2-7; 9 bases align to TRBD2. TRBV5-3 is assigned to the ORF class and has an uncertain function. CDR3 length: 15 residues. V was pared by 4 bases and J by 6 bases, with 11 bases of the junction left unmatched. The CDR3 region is CARSPRLAGSCEQYF. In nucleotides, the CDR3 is TGTGCCAGAAGCCCCCGCCTAGCGGGATCTTGCGAGCAGTACTTC.

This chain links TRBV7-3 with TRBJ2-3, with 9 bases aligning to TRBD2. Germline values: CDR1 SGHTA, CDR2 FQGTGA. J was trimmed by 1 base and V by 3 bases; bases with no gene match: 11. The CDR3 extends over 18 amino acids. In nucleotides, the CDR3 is TGTGCCAGCAGCTTGGGCCCTAGCGGGGTGAAAGGCACAGATACGCAGTATTTT. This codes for CASSLGPSGVKGTDTQYF. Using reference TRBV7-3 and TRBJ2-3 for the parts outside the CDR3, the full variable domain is GAGVSQTPSNKVTEKGKYVELRCDPISGHTALYWYRQSLGQGPEFLIYFQGTGAADDSGLPNDRFFAVRPEGSVSTLKIQRTERGDSAVYLCASSLGPSGVKGTDTQYFGPGTRLTVL.

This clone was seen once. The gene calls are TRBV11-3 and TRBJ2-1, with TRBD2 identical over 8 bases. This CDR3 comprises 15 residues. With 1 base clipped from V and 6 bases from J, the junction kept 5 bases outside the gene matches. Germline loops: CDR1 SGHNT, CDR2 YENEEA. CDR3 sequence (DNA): TGTGCCAGCAGCTTAGTAGCGGGGCTAGTCAATGAGCAGTTCTTC. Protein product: CASSLVAGLVNEQFF.

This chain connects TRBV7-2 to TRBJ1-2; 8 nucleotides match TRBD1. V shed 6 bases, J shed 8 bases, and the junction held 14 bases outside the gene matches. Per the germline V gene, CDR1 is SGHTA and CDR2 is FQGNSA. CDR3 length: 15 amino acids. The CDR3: CASRPTGGVVGGYTF. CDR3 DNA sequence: TGTGCCAGCAGACCCACAGGGGGGGTAGTAGGCGGCTACACCTTC. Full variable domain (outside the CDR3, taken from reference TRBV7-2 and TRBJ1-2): GAGVSQSPSNKVTEKGKDVELRCDPISGHTALYWYRQSLGQGLEFLIYFQGNSAPDKSGLPSDRFSAERTGGSVSTLTIQRTQQEDSAVYLCASRPTGGVVGGYTFGSGTRLTVV.

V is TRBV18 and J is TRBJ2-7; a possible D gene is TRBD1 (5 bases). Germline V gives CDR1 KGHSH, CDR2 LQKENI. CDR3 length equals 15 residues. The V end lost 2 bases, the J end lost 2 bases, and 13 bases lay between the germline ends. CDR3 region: CASSPYQGTPYEQYF. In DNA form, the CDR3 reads TGTGCCAGCTCACCATATCAGGGCACACCCTACGAGCAGTACTTC.

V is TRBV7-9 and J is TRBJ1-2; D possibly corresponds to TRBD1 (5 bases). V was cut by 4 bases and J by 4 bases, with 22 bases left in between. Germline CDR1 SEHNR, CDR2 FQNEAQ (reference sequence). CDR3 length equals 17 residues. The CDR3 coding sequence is TGTGCCAGCAGCTGGAATATGGGACTGCCTACGTCCTATGGCTACACCTTC. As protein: CASSWNMGLPTSYGYTF. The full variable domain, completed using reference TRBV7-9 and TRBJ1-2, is DTGVSQNPRHKITKRGQNVTFRCDPISEHNRLYWYRQTLGQGPEFLTYFQNEAQLEKSRLLSDRFSAERPKGSFSTLEIQRTEQGDSAMYLCASSWNMGLPTSYGYTFGSGTRLTVV.

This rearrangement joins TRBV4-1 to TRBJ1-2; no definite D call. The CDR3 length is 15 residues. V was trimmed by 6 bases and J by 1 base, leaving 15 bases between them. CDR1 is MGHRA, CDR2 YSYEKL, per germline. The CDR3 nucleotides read TGCGCCAGCAGGCCACATCCGGAAGATAACTATGGCTACACCTTC. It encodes CASRPHPEDNYGYTF.

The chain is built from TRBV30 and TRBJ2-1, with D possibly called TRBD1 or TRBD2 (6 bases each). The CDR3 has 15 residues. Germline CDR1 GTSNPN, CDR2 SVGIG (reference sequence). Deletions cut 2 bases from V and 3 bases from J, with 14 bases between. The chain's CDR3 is CAWSRIRGRYNEQFF. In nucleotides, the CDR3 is TGTGCCTGGAGTCGTATCCGGGGGCGCTACAATGAGCAGTTCTTC. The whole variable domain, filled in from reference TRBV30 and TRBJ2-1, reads SQTIHQWPATLVQPVGSPLSLECTVEGTSNPNLYWYRQAAGRGLQLLFYSVGIGQISSEVPQNLSASRPQDRQFILSSKKLLLSDSGFYLCAWSRIRGRYNEQFFGPGTRLTVL.

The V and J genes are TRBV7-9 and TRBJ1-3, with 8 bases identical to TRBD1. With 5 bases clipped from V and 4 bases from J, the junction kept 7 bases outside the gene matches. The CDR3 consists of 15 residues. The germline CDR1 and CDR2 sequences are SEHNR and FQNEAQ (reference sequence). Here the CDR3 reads CASSPLDRGGNTIYF. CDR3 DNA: TGTGCCAGCAGCCCACTTGACAGGGGCGGAAACACCATATATTTT.

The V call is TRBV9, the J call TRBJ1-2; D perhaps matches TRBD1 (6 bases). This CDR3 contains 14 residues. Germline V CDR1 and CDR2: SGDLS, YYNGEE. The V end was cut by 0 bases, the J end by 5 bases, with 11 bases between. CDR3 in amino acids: CASSVGRGLYGYTF. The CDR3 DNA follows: TGTGCCAGCAGCGTAGGGCGGGGGCTTTATGGCTACACCTTC.

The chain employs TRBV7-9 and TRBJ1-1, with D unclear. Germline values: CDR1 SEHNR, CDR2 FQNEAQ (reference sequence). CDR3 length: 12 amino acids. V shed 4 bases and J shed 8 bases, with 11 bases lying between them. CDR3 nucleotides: TGTGCCAGCAGCTCCCTTGGACGGGAAGCTTTCTTT. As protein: CASSSLGREAFF.

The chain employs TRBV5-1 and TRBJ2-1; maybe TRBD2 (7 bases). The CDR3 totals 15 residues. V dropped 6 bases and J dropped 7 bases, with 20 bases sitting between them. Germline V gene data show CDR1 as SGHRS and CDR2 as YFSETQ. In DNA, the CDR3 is TGCGCCAGCAAGAAGGGGGGAGGGCAGATGAATGAGCAGTTCTTC. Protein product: CASKKGGGQMNEQFF. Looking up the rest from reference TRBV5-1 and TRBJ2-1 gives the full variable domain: KAGVTQTPRYLIKTRGQQVTLSCSPISGHRSVSWYQQTPGQGLQFLFEYFSETQRNKGNFPGRFSGRQFSNSRSEMNVSTLELGDSALYLCASKKGGGQMNEQFFGPGTRLTVL.

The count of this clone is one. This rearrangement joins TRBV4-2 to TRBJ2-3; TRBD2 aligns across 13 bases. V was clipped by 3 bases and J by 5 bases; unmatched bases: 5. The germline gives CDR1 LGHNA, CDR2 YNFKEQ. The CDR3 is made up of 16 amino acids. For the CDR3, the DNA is TGTGCCAGCAGCCACACTAGCGGGAGGGCCCGAGATACGCAGTATTTT. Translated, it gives CASSHTSGRARDTQYF.

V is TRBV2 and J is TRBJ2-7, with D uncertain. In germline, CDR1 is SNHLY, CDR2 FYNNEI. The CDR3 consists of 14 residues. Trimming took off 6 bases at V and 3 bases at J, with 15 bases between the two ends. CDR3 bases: TGTGCCAGCAGGATTGTTTTGAACCTCTACGAGCAGTACTTC. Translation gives CASRIVLNLYEQYF. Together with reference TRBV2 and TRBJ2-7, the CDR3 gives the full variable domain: EPEVTQTPSHQVTQMGQEVILRCVPISNHLYFYWYRQILGQKVEFLVSFYNNEISEKSEIFDDQFSVERPDGSNFTLKIRSTKLEDSAMYFCASRIVLNLYEQYFGPGTRLTVT.

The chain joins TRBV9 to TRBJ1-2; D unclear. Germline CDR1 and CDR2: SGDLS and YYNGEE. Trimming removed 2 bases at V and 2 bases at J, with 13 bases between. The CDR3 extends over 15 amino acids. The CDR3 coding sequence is TGTGCCAGCAGCGTCCATCCCGGGTCGAACTATGGCTACACCTTC. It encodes CASSVHPGSNYGYTF.

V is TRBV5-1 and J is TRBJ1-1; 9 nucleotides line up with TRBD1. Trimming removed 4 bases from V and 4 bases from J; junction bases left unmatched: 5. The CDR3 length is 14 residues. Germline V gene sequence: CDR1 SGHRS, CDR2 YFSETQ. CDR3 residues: CASSEGQGGTEAFF. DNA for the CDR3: TGCGCCAGCAGCGAGGGACAGGGTGGCACTGAAGCTTTCTTT.

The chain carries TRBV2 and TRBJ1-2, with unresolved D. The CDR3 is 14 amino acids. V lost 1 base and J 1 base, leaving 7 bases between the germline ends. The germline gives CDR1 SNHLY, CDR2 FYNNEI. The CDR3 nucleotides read TGTGCCAGCAGTGAAGTGAGGGTTAACTATGGCTACACCTTC. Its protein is CASSEVRVNYGYTF.

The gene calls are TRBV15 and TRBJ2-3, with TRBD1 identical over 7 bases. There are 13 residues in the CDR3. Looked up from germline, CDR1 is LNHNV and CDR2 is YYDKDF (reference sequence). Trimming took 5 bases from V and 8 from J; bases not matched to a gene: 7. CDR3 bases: TGTGCCACCAGCGCCCCTTCAGGGGGTACGCAGTATTTT. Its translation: CATSAPSGGTQYF.

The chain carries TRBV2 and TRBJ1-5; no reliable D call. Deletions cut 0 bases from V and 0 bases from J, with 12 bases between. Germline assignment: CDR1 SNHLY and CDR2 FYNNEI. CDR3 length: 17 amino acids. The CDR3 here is CASSEAKNLYSNQPQHF. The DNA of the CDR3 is TGTGCCAGCAGTGAAGCAAAAAACCTATATAGCAATCAGCCCCAGCATTTT.

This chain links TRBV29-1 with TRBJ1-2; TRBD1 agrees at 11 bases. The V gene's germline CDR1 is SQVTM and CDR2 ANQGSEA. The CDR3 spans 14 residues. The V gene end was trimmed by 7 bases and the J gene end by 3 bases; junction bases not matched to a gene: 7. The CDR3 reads CSASKGQGDYGYTF. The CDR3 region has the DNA TGCAGCGCCTCAAAGGGACAGGGGGACTATGGCTACACCTTC.

CDR3 nucleotide sequence: TGTGCCTGGAGTTCCCTCTGGCGGGGAGAGCAGTACTTC. It specifies CAWSSLWRGEQYF. The chain joins TRBV30 to TRBJ2-7, with a tentative D call TRBD2 (6 bases). Per germline, CDR1 GTSNPN and CDR2 SVGIG (reference sequence). This CDR3 contains 13 residues. Trimming left V 2 bases short and J 7 bases short, with 15 bases between.

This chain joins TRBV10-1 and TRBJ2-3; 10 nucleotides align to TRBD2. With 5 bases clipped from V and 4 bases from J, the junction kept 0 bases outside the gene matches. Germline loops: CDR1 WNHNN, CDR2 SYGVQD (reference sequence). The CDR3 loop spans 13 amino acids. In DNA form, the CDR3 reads TGCGCCAGCAGTCTAGCGGGGGCAGATACGCAGTATTTT. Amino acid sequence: CASSLAGADTQYF.